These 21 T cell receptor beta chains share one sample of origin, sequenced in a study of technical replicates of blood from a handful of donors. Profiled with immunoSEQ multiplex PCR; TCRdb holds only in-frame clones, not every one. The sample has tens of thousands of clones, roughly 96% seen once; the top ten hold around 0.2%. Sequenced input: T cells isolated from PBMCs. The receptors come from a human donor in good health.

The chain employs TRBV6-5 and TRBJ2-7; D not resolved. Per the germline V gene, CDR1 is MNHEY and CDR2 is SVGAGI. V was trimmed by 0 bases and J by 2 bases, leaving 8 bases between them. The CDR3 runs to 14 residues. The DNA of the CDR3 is TGTGCCAGCAGTTACTCGGTTAACACCTACGAGCAGTACTTC. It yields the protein CASSYSVNTYEQYF.

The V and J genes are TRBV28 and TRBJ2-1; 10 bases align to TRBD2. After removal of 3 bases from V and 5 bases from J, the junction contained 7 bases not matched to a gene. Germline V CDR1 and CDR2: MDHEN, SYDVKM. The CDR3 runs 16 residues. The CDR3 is CASSFPLAGAHNEQFF. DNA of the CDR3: TGTGCCAGCAGTTTTCCGCTAGCGGGAGCCCACAATGAGCAGTTCTTC.

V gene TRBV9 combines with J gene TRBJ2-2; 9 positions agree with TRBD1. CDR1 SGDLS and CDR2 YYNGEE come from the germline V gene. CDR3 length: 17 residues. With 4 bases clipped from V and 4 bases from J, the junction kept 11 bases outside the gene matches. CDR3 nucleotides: TGTGCCAGCAGCCCCCAGGGGGGGACAGGGCTCACCGGGGAGCTGTTTTTT. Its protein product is CASSPQGGTGLTGELFF.

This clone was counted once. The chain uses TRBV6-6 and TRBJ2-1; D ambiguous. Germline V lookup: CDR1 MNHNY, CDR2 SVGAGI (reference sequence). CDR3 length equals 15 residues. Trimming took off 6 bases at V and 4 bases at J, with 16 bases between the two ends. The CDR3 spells CASSLRGELYNEQFF. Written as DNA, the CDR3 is TGTGCCAGCAGCCTACGCGGAGAATTATACAATGAGCAGTTCTTC.

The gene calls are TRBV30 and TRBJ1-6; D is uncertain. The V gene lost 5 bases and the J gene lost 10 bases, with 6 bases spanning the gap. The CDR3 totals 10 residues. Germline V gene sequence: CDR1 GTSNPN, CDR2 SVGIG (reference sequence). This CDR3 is CAWWQSPLHF. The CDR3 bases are TGTGCCTGGTGGCAGTCACCCCTCCACTTT.

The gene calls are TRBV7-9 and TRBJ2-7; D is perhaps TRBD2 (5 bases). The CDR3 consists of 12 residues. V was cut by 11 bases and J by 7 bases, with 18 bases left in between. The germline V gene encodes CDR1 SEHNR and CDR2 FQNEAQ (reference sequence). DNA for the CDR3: TGTGCCTCCGGACTGGGGATCGTGGAGCAGTACTTC. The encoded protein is CASGLGIVEQYF.

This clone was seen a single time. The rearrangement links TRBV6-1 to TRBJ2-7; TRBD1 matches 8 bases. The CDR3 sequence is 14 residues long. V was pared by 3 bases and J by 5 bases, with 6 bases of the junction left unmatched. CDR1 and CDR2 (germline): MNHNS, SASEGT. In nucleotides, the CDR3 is TGTGCCAGCAGTGACTGGCAGGGGGCGGACGAGCAGTACTTC. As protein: CASSDWQGADEQYF.

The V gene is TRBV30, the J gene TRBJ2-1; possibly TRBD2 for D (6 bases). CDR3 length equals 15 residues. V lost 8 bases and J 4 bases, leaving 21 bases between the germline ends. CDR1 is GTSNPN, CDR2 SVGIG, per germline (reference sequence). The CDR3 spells CAGRIGARGYNEQFF. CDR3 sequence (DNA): TGTGCCGGCAGGATTGGGGCACGGGGGTACAATGAGCAGTTCTTC.

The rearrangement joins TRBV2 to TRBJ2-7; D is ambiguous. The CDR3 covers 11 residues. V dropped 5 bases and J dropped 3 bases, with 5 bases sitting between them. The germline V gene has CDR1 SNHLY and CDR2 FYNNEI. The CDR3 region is CASSYNYEQYF. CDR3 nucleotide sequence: TGTGCCAGCAGTTATAACTACGAGCAGTACTTC.

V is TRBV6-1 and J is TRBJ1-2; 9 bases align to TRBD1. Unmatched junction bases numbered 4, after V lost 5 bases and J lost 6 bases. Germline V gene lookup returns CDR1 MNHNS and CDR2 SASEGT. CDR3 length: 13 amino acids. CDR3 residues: CASSRDRGNGYTF. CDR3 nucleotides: TGTGCCAGCAGTCGAGACAGGGGGAATGGCTACACCTTC.

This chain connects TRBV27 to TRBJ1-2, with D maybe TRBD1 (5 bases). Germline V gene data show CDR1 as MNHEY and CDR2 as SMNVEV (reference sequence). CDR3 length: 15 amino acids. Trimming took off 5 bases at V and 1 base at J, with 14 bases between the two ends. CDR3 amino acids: CASSSRGADNYGYTF. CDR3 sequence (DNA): TGTGCCAGCAGTAGTAGGGGCGCGGATAACTATGGCTACACCTTC.

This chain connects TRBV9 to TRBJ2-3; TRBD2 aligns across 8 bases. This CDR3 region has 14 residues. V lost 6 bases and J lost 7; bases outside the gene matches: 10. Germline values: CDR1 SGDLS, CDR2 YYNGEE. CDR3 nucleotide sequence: TGTGCCAGCACTCCGACTAGCGCGGATAATACGCAGTATTTT. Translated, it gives CASTPTSADNTQYF.

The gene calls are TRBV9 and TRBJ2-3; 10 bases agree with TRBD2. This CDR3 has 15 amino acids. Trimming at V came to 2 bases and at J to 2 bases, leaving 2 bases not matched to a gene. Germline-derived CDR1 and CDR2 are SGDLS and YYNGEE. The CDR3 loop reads CASSVLAGDTDTQYF. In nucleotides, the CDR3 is TGTGCCAGCAGCGTCCTAGCGGGGGACACAGATACGCAGTATTTT.

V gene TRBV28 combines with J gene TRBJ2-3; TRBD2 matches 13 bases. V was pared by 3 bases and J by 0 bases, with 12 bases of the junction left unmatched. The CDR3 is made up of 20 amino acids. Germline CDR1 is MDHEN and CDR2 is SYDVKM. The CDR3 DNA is TGTGCCAGCAGTTTCCCGAGACGACTAGCGGGAGGAGAGAGCACAGATACGCAGTATTTT. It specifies CASSFPRRLAGGESTDTQYF.

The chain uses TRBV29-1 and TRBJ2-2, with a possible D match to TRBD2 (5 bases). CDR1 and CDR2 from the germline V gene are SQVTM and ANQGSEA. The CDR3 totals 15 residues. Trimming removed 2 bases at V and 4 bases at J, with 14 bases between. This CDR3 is CSVETGSEGTGELFF. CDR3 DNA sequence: TGCAGCGTTGAAACGGGAAGCGAGGGCACCGGGGAGCTGTTTTTT.

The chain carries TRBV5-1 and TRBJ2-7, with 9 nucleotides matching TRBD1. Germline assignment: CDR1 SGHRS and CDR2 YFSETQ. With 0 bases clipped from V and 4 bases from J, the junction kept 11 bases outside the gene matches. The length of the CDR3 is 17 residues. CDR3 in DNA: TGCGCCAGCAGCTTGGAGGGACAGGGTTGGAGGATTTACGAGCAGTACTTC. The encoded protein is CASSLEGQGWRIYEQYF.

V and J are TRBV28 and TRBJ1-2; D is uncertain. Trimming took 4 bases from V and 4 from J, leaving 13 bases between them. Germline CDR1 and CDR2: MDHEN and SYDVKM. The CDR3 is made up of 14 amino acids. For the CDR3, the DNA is TGTGCCAGCAGTTCGTCCCCGGAGGGCTATGGCTACACCTTC. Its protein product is CASSSSPEGYGYTF.

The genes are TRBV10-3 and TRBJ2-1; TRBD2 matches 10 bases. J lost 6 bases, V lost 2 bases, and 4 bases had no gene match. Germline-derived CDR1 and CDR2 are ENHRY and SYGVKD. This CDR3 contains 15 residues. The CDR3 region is CAISEGLAGVNEQFF. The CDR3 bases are TGTGCCATCAGTGAGGGGCTAGCGGGAGTCAATGAGCAGTTCTTC.

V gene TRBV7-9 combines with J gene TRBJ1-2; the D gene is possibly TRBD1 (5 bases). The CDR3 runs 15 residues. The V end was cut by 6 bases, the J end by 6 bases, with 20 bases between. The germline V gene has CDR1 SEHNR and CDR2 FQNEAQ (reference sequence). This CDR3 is CASRATQVSYDGYTF. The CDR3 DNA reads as TGTGCCAGCAGGGCGACACAGGTTTCATACGATGGCTACACCTTC.

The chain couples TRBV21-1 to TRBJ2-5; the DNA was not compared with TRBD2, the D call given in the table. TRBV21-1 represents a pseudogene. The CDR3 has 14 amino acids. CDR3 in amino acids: CASGEGCALETQYF. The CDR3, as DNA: TGTGCCAGCGGGGAGGGTTGCGCTCTTGAGACCCAGTACTTC.

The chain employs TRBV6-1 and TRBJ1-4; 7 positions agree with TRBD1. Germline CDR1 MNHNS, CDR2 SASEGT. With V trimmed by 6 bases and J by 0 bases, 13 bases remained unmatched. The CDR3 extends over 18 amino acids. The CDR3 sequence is CASRENRGQIATNEKLFF. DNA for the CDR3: TGTGCCAGCAGGGAAAACAGGGGCCAGATAGCAACTAATGAAAAACTGTTTTTT.